A single sample gave rise to the 30 T cell receptor beta chains below, sequenced in a study of T cell repertoires in cytomegalovirus infection. TCRdb independently ran MiXCR on the reads; one entry per CDR3 protein. The data contain about 37,000 distinct CDR3 sequences, roughly half of them singletons. Their antigen targets remain unknown. The sample consisted of CD8+ T cells from cultured PBMCs, taken from culture after CMV antigen stimulation. The receptors were sampled from a human donor in good health (CMV status not recorded). Some clones in this sample may be carry-over from other donors' samples.

This clonotype was counted at least ten times. This rearrangement joins TRBV7-9 to TRBJ1-3; D is undetermined. The V end lost 5 bases, the J end lost 9 bases, and 11 bases lay between the germline ends. From germline, CDR1 is SEHNR and CDR2 FQNEAQ (reference sequence). This CDR3 region has 12 residues. CDR3 sequence reads: CASSDRYGTIYF. CDR3 DNA: TGTGCCAGCAGCGACCGATATGGCACCATATATTTT. The whole variable domain, remainder taken from reference TRBV7-9 and TRBJ1-3, is DTGVSQNPRHKITKRGQNVTFRCDPISEHNRLYWYRQTLGQGPEFLTYFQNEAQLEKSRLLSDRFSAERPKGSFSTLEIQRTEQGDSAMYLCASSDRYGTIYFGEGSWLTVV.

The CDR3 spells CASSSIGTSGTSYEQYF. CDR3 bases: TGTGCCAGCAGCTCGATAGGGACTAGCGGGACCTCCTACGAGCAGTACTTC. The chain couples TRBV7-2 to TRBJ2-7; TRBD2 aligns across 13 bases. The CDR3 loop spans 17 amino acids. CDR1 is SGHTA, CDR2 FQGNSA, per germline. V lost 4 bases and J lost 0; bases outside the gene matches: 6.

The genes are TRBV27 and TRBJ1-5, with 9 bases matching TRBD1. Germline values: CDR1 MNHEY, CDR2 SMNVEV (reference sequence). This CDR3 contains 14 residues. J lost 7 bases, V lost 6 bases, and 7 bases had no gene match. CDR3 DNA: TGTGCCAGCAGAGCCGGGACAGGGATACAGCCCCAGCATTTT. Protein product: CASRAGTGIQPQHF.

The V and J genes are TRBV7-1 and TRBJ2-6; the D is unclear. TRBV7-1 is an ORF, and what it does is uncertain. V lost 4 bases, J lost 1 base, and 8 bases lay in between. The CDR3 sequence is 15 residues long. The CDR3 is CASSYWVSGANVLTF. The CDR3 nucleotides are TGTGCCAGCAGCTACTGGGTATCTGGGGCCAACGTCCTGACTTTC.

The chain has TRBV4-2 and TRBJ2-3; 13 nucleotides line up with TRBD2. The germline V gene has CDR1 LGHNA and CDR2 YNFKEQ. V trimming: 5 bases; J trimming: 3 bases; junction bases outside the gene matches: 8. The CDR3 sequence is 17 residues long. The CDR3 DNA reads TGTGCCAGCAGCTCCCGGACTAGCGGGAGTGAAACAGATACGCAGTATTTT. This codes for CASSSRTSGSETDTQYF.

The gene calls are TRBV11-1 and TRBJ2-3; TRBD2 matches at 10 bases. CDR3 length: 14 residues. The germline gives CDR1 SGHAT, CDR2 FQDESV (reference sequence). V shed 5 bases and J 5 bases; nucleotides not matched to a gene: 4. The chain's CDR3 is CASSLRTSGDTQYF. CDR3 DNA: TGTGCCAGCAGCCTCCGGACTAGCGGAGATACGCAGTATTTT. Using reference TRBV11-1 and TRBJ2-3 for the parts outside the CDR3, the full variable domain is EAEVAQSPRYKITEKSQAVAFWCDPISGHATLYWYRQILGQGPELLVQFQDESVVDDSQLPKDRFSAERLKGVDSTLKIQPAELGDSAMYLCASSLRTSGDTQYFGPGTRLTVL.

The V call is TRBV2, the J call TRBJ2-5; D is perhaps TRBD1 or TRBD2 (5 bases each). The germline V and J ends were trimmed by 10 bases and 2 bases, with 14 bases remaining between them. Germline V CDR1 and CDR2: SNHLY, FYNNEI. The CDR3 covers 13 residues. The CDR3 here is CAKTPGLQETQYF. The CDR3 nucleotides are TGTGCCAAGACCCCGGGGCTACAAGAGACCCAGTACTTC.

The V and J genes are TRBV7-4 and TRBJ2-5, with 7 bases aligning to TRBD1. The V segment lost 6 bases and the J segment 0 bases; nucleotides outside the gene matches: 4. Germline assignment: CDR1 SGHVT and CDR2 SQSDAQ. The CDR3 runs to 14 residues. Written as DNA, the CDR3 is TGTGCCAGCAGGCTGGACAGGTACCAAGAGACCCAGTACTTC. Its translation is CASRLDRYQETQYF.

J is TRBJ2-5 and V is TRBV7-2; D not certain. Germline lookup yields CDR1 SGHTA and CDR2 FQGNSA. The CDR3 loop spans 13 amino acids. Trimming cost V 1 base and J 3 bases, with 6 bases left between them. The CDR3 sequence is CASSLDTEETQYF. The CDR3 region has the DNA TGTGCCAGCAGCTTAGATACAGAAGAGACCCAGTACTTC.

The V gene is TRBV20-1, the J gene TRBJ2-1; D remains unclear. Looked up from germline, CDR1 is DFQATT and CDR2 is SNEGSKA (reference sequence). This CDR3 is 15 amino acids long. The germline V and J ends were trimmed by 8 bases and 0 bases, with 17 bases remaining between them. CDR3 nucleotide sequence: TGCAGTACGACCACAAGCACCCGCTCCTACAATGAGCAGTTCTTC. It translates to CSTTTSTRSYNEQFF.

The gene calls are TRBV29-1 and TRBJ1-1; D unresolved. Germline loops: CDR1 SQVTM, CDR2 ANQGSEA. The ends were cut back, 4 bases at V and 6 bases at J, with 6 bases in the middle. The CDR3 runs 10 residues. The DNA of the CDR3 is TGCAGCGTTGGAGGGTCTGAAGCTTTCTTT. It is translated as CSVGGSEAFF.

The chain couples TRBV10-3 to TRBJ1-1; 10 bases agree with TRBD1. Germline V gene sequence: CDR1 ENHRY, CDR2 SYGVKD. The CDR3 runs 14 residues. The ends lost 0 bases at V and 11 bases at J; junction bases unmatched: 6. The CDR3 DNA reads as TGTGCCATCAGTGAGTCGACCGGGACAGGGGAGGCTTTCTTT. Amino acid sequence: CAISESTGTGEAFF.

This clonotype was seen just once. The chain recombines TRBV5-1 with TRBJ2-5; tentatively, D is TRBD2 (6 bases). The CDR3 is 15 amino acids. Trimming removed 0 bases from V and 1 base from J, with 10 bases in between. CDR1 and CDR2 from the germline V gene are SGHRS and YFSETQ. The CDR3 DNA follows: TGCGCCAGCAGCTTGGCGGGAGAAGGCCAAGAGACCCAGTACTTC. Translating gives CASSLAGEGQETQYF.

V usage is TRBV10-3 and J usage is TRBJ1-3; D is uncertain. The CDR3 loop spans 14 amino acids. The ends were cut back, 6 bases at V and 1 base at J, with 10 bases in the middle. The V gene's germline CDR1 is ENHRY and CDR2 SYGVKD. The CDR3 loop reads CAISVTDSGNTIYF. The CDR3 DNA reads as TGTGCCATCAGCGTTACAGATTCTGGAAACACCATATATTTT.

The V call is TRBV7-6, the J call TRBJ2-7; 7 bases match TRBD1. Trimming removed 5 bases from V and 2 bases from J; junction bases left unmatched: 9. The CDR3 is made up of 15 amino acids. The V gene's germline CDR1 is SGHVS and CDR2 FNYEAQ. CDR3 sequence: CASSPDRDRTYEQYF. The CDR3 DNA is TGTGCCAGCAGCCCCGACCGGGACAGAACCTACGAGCAGTACTTC.

In its sample, this clonotype was seen a few times. V is TRBV7-9 and J is TRBJ2-3, with D perhaps TRBD1 or TRBD2 (6 bases each). V was trimmed by 5 bases and J by 0 bases, leaving 18 bases between them. In germline, CDR1 is SEHNR, CDR2 FQNEAQ (reference sequence). CDR3 length: 17 amino acids. The CDR3 DNA is TGTGCCAGCAGCACCGGGGGCAGGGGATCAAGCACAGATACGCAGTATTTT. Protein: CASSTGGRGSSTDTQYF.

The chain carries TRBV27 and TRBJ2-7, with 9 bases lining up with TRBD2. This CDR3 spans 16 amino acids. CDR1 is MNHEY, CDR2 SMNVEV, per germline (reference sequence). Losses at the gene ends were 5 bases for V and 2 bases for J; bases not matched to a gene: 10. The CDR3 loop is CASSPRSSGVPYEQYF. CDR3 bases: TGTGCCAGCAGTCCACGCTCTAGCGGGGTTCCCTACGAGCAGTACTTC.

This rearrangement joins TRBV27 to TRBJ2-7; the D is unclear. CDR3 length equals 13 residues. Germline loops: CDR1 MNHEY, CDR2 SMNVEV (reference sequence). The V end lost 11 bases, the J end lost 0 bases, and 14 bases lay between the germline ends. The CDR3 DNA reads as TGTGCCTCCTCTCCCATAGACTCCTACGAGCAGTACTTC. This gives the protein CASSPIDSYEQYF.

The chain couples TRBV20-1 to TRBJ1-1, with no clear D. The V end lost 5 bases, the J end lost 1 base, and 5 bases lay between the germline ends. The germline V gene encodes CDR1 DFQATT and CDR2 SNEGSKA (reference sequence). This CDR3 contains 11 residues. The CDR3 coding sequence is TGCAGTGCTGGCAGGAACACTGAAGCTTTCTTT. It translates to CSAGRNTEAFF.

The V call is TRBV9, the J call TRBJ2-5; no clear D gene. CDR1 and CDR2 from the germline V gene are SGDLS and YYNGEE. The CDR3 totals 15 residues. V lost 0 bases and J lost 3, with 12 bases in between. CDR3 amino acids: CASSVVGSVEETQYF. The CDR3 DNA is TGTGCCAGCAGCGTAGTAGGGTCGGTCGAAGAGACCCAGTACTTC.

A few counts support this clonotype. The junction shows a germline mismatch at one end, possibly a read error. This chain connects TRBV4-1 to TRBJ1-2; D unresolved. The CDR3 has 14 residues. Looked up from germline, CDR1 is MGHRA and CDR2 is YSYEKL. This CDR3 reads CASSQVEGNYGYTF. DNA for the CDR3: TGTGCCAGCAGCCAAGTGGAGGGAAACTATGGCTACACCTTC.

V and J are TRBV7-8 and TRBJ1-5; 7 bases map to TRBD1. After removal of 4 bases from V and 0 bases from J, the junction contained 12 bases not matched to a gene. This CDR3 has 18 residues. CDR1 and CDR2 from the germline V gene are SGHVS and FQNEAQ. The CDR3, as DNA: TGTGCCAGCAGCTCTCGGGGACAGTGCGATAATAGCAATCAGCCCCAGCATTTT. Encoded protein: CASSSRGQCDNSNQPQHF.

This chain connects TRBV23-1 to TRBJ2-7; 8 positions match TRBD1. TRBV23-1 is designated an ORF whose function remains uncertain. The V segment lost 3 bases and the J segment 3 bases; nucleotides outside the gene matches: 10. This CDR3 comprises 16 residues. CDR3 nucleotides: TGCGCCAGCAGTCAGACACACGGGACAGGTGTCTACGAGCAGTACTTC. Protein product: CASSQTHGTGVYEQYF.

This clonotype has a handful of counts. The chain couples TRBV27 to TRBJ2-7; TRBD2 matches at 9 bases. Germline V gene lookup returns CDR1 MNHEY and CDR2 SMNVEV (reference sequence). The CDR3 is 14 residues long. The V segment lost 7 bases and the J segment 1 base; nucleotides outside the gene matches: 5. The CDR3 is CASTSTSGSYEQYF. As DNA, the CDR3 is TGTGCCAGCACCTCGACTAGCGGATCCTACGAGCAGTACTTC.

The rearrangement uses TRBV6-5 and TRBJ2-2, with 10 bases that match TRBD1. The CDR3 runs 16 residues. Germline V gene sequence: CDR1 MNHEY, CDR2 SVGAGI. The J segment lost 5 bases and the V segment lost 5 bases, leaving 8 bases of the junction unmatched. The CDR3 sequence is CASSQTGGVRTGELFF. The CDR3 region has the DNA TGTGCCAGCAGTCAGACAGGGGGCGTTAGAACCGGGGAGCTGTTTTTT.

The V gene is TRBV12-3 or TRBV12-4, the J gene TRBJ2-2; D is undetermined. The ends were cut back, 1 base at V and 0 bases at J, with 6 bases in the middle. The CDR3 loop spans 15 amino acids. The CDR3 DNA follows: TGTGCCAGCAGTTTAGGGCAGACGAACACCGGGGAGCTGTTTTTT. Protein sequence: CASSLGQTNTGELFF.

The chain employs TRBV7-6 and TRBJ2-2; a possible D gene is TRBD2 (5 bases). The CDR3 consists of 15 residues. The ends were cut back, 1 base at V and 6 bases at J, with 12 bases in the middle. Germline lookup yields CDR1 SGHVS and CDR2 FNYEAQ. CDR3 region: CASSLELVAAGELFF. CDR3 nucleotides: TGTGCCAGCAGCTTAGAACTAGTGGCCGCCGGGGAGCTGTTTTTT.

The V gene is TRBV11-2, the J gene TRBJ2-1, with TRBD2 identical over 9 bases. V lost 3 bases to trimming and J lost 3 bases; unmatched junction nucleotides: 15. Germline CDR1 reads SGHAT; CDR2 reads FQNNGV. This CDR3 contains 19 residues. CDR3 in DNA: TGTGCCAGCAGCTTTTTCCCCTTTGGACTAGCGCGAATCTACAATGAGCAGTTCTTC. Its translation is CASSFFPFGLARIYNEQFF.

The genes are TRBV27 and TRBJ2-5; 7 bases line up with TRBD1. Germline trimming cut 8 bases from V and 3 bases from J; bases unmatched to any gene: 12. Germline-derived CDR1 and CDR2 are MNHEY and SMNVEV (reference sequence). The CDR3 runs 15 residues. The CDR3 loop is CASGTFNRGEETQYF. The CDR3 DNA follows: TGTGCCAGCGGAACCTTTAACAGGGGAGAAGAGACCCAGTACTTC.

The V call is TRBV12-3 or TRBV12-4, the J call TRBJ2-7; no firm D call. With 6 bases removed from V and 4 bases from J, the gap between germline ends came to 16 bases. The CDR3 length is 14 residues. CDR3 nucleotides: TGTGCCAGCAGCCCATCAAACCGTGGATACGAGCAGTACTTC. It specifies CASSPSNRGYEQYF.